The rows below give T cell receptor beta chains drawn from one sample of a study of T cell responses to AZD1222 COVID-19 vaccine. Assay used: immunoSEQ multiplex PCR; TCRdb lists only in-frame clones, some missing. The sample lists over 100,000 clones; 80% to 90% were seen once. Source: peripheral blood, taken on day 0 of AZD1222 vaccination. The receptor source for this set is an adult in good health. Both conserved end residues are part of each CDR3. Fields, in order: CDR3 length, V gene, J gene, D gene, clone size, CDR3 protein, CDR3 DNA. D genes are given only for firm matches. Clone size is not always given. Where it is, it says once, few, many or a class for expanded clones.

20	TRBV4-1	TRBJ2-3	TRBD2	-	CASSFRPVLAGGPGSDTQYF	TGCGCCAGCAGCTTCCGCCCCGTGCTAGCGGGGGGGCCTGGGTCAGATACGCAGTATTTT
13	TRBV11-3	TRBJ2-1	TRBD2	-	CASSLREGNEQFF	TGTGCCAGCAGCTTGCGGGAGGGAAATGAGCAGTTCTTC
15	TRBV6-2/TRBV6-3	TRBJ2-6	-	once	CASSAGASGANVLTF	TGTGCCAGCAGTGCCGGGGCCTCTGGGGCCAACGTCCTGACTTTC
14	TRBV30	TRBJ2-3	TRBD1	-	CAWSGRGRTDTQYF	TGTGCCTGGAGCGGCAGGGGGCGCACAGATACGCAGTATTTT
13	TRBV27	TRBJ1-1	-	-	CASSLFRNTEAFF	TGTGCCAGCAGTTTATTTCGGAACACTGAAGCTTTCTTT
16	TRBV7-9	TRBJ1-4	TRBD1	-	CASSLRQGQVNEKLFF	TGTGCCAGCAGCTTAAGACAGGGACAAGTTAATGAAAAACTGTTTTTT
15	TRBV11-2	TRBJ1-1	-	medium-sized	CASSLGSRVNTEAFF	TGTGCCAGCAGCTTAGGGTCCAGGGTGAACACTGAAGCTTTCTTT
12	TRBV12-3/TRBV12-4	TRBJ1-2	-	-	CASRQRADGYTF	TGTGCCAGCAGACAAAGGGCGGATGGCTACACCTTC
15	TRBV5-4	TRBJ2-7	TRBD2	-	CASSLDPGGSYEQYF	TGTGCCAGCAGCTTGGATCCGGGAGGCTCCTACGAGCAGTACTTC
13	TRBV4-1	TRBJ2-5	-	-	CASSQPLQETQYF	TGCGCCAGCAGCCAACCACTTCAAGAGACCCAGTACTTC
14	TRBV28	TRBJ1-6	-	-	CASRLGLRNSPLHF	TGTGCCAGCAGACTAGGGCTTAGGAATTCACCCCTCCACTTT
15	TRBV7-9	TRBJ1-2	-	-	CASSLDVQNNYGYTF	TGTGCCAGCAGCTTAGATGTACAGAACAACTATGGCTACACCTTC
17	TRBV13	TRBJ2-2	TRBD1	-	CASSLKMTGGYTGELFF	TGTGCCAGCAGCTTAAAGATGACAGGGGGCTACACCGGGGAGCTGTTTTTT
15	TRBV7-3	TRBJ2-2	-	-	CASSLYAANTGELFF	TGTGCCAGCAGCTTATACGCAGCGAACACCGGGGAGCTGTTTTTT
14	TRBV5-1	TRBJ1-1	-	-	CASSFGGYSPEAFF	TGCGCCAGCAGCTTCGGGGGGTACAGCCCTGAAGCTTTCTTT
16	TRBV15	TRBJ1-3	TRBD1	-	CATSLATGGRGNTIYF	TGTGCCACCAGCCTTGCAACAGGGGGTAGGGGAAACACCATATATTTT
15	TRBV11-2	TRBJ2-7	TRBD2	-	CASSLVMASGGKQYF	TGTGCCAGCAGCTTAGTAATGGCTAGCGGGGGGAAGCAGTACTTC
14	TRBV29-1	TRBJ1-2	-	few	CSVDSPQVRYGYTF	TGCAGCGTTGATTCACCCCAGGTTCGGTATGGCTACACCTTC
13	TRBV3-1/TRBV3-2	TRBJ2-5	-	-	CASSQEALGDQYF	TGTGCCAGCAGCCAAGAGGCCCTGGGGGACCAGTACTTC
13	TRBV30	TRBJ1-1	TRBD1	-	CAWGRDRVSEAFF	TGTGCCTGGGGGCGCGACAGGGTGAGTGAAGCTTTCTTT
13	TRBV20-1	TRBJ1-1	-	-	CSASLSPNTEAFF	TGCAGTGCTAGTCTGTCACCGAACACTGAAGCTTTCTTT
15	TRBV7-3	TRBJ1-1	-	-	CASSLTSAANVKAFF	TGTGCCAGCAGCTTAACGTCGGCAGCCAATGTTAAAGCTTTCTTT
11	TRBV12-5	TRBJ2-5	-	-	CASALQETQYF	TGTGCTAGTGCCCTCCAAGAGACCCAGTACTTC
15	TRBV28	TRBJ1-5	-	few	CASHAQGPYNQPQHF	TGTGCCAGCCACGCTCAGGGACCGTACAATCAGCCCCAGCATTTT
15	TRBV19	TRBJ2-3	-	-	CASSIVPGSTDTQYF	TGTGCCAGTAGTATAGTCCCAGGGAGCACAGATACGCAGTATTTT
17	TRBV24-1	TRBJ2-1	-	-	CATSDFERGTAYNEQFF	TGTGCCACCAGTGATTTTGAAAGAGGGACCGCATACAATGAGCAGTTCTTC
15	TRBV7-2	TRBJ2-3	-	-	CASSLEGGRLDTQYF	TGTGCCAGCAGCCTTGAAGGGGGACGCCTAGATACGCAGTATTTT
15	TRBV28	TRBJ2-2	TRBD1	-	CASRPGTANTGELFF	TGTGCCAGCAGACCCGGGACAGCGAACACCGGGGAGCTGTTTTTT
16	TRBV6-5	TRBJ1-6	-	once	CASSYGAASYNSPLHF	TGTGCCAGCAGTTACGGGGCGGCTTCCTATAATTCACCCCTCCACTTT